The following is a T cell receptor (beta chain) sequence with its context. No antigen is known for it. Germline assignment: CDR1 SGHDT and CDR2 YYEEEE. The V and J ends lost 3 bases and 2 bases, in that order; junction bases with no gene match: 6. The CDR3 is made up of 17 amino acids. This sample is part of a study of T cell responses to AZD1222 COVID-19 vaccine. Study-level results: Seropositive AZD1222 recipients at baseline numbered only six or seven. Repertoire sampling was restricted to post-peak T cell response timepoints. Most donors were white British, females outnumbered males, and clonal diversity was possibly underestimated. Nearly half of unique spike-specific TCRs reportedly avoided B.1.351 and B.1.1.7 mutated regions.

TCRdb's copy holds only in-frame clones and misses some; the assay was immunoSEQ multiplex PCR. The repertoire holds around 84,000 clones, with around 90% as singletons. The chain joins TRBV5-6 to TRBJ2-3; 13 positions match TRBD2. Sequencing was performed on peripheral blood, taken on day 0 of AZD1222 vaccination. This TCR was sampled from an adult in good health. CDR3 amino acids: CASSSLGLAGDTDTQYF. In DNA, the CDR3 is TGTGCCAGCAGCTCCCTTGGACTAGCGGGAGACACAGATACGCAGTATTTT. Based on the CDR3 plus reference TRBV5-6 and TRBJ2-3, the full variable domain is DAGVTQSPTHLIKTRGQQVTLRCSPKSGHDTVSWYQQALGQGPQFIFQYYEEEERQRGNFPDRFSGHQFPNYSSELNVNALLLGDSALYLCASSSLGLAGDTDTQYFGPGTRLTVL.